The 25 T cell receptor beta chains below all came from one sample that was sequenced in a study of beta chain features in type 1 diabetes. Since all of the isolated RNA was reverse transcribed, expressed TCRB transcripts were what got sequenced. Profiling relied on immunoSEQ multiplex PCR, and the TCRdb table lists in-frame clones only, not all of them. Counted here are about 320,000 clones, about 14% occurring once; the ten biggest clones make up roughly 7%. Sequencing was performed on central memory CD4+ T cells from blood. The receptors derive from a man aged 25 to 40 in good health.

This clone was counted ten times or more. The chain uses TRBV19 and TRBJ2-7; 7 nucleotides line up with TRBD1. The V and J ends lost 5 bases and 2 bases, in that order; junction bases with no gene match: 6. The germline CDR1 and CDR2 sequences are LNHDA and SQIVND (reference sequence). The CDR3 runs 14 residues. In nucleotides, the CDR3 is TGTGCCAGTAGTTTTCGGGACAGCGCCTACGAGCAGTACTTC. This sequence encodes CASSFRDSAYEQYF.

The gene calls are TRBV27 and TRBJ1-4; TRBD1 matches at 8 bases. This CDR3 has 14 amino acids. The V segment lost 7 bases and the J segment 7 bases; nucleotides outside the gene matches: 8. Germline-derived CDR1 and CDR2 are MNHEY and SMNVEV (reference sequence). The CDR3 here is CASTHWGTGEKLFF. Here the CDR3 DNA reads TGTGCCAGCACTCATTGGGGGACAGGTGAAAAACTGTTTTTT.

CDR3 loop: CASSVGQGNTEAFF. In DNA, the CDR3 is TGTGCCAGCAGCGTAGGGCAGGGGAACACTGAAGCTTTCTTT. J is TRBJ1-1 and V is TRBV9, with D perhaps matching TRBD1 (5 bases). Germline V gene sequence: CDR1 SGDLS, CDR2 YYNGEE. Trimming pared 0 bases from V and 1 base from J, leaving 7 bases between. The CDR3 contains 14 residues.

This chain connects TRBV11-3 to TRBJ1-1; no reliable D call. The CDR3 covers 15 residues. V was shortened by 2 bases and J by 1 base, with 11 bases between the two germline ends. Germline lookup yields CDR1 SGHNT and CDR2 YENEEA. CDR3 in amino acids: CASSLLGSQNTEAFF. CDR3 sequence (DNA): TGTGCCAGCAGCTTACTCGGGAGTCAGAACACTGAAGCTTTCTTT.

The chain is built from TRBV5-1 and TRBJ1-4; TRBD1 is a possible D gene (6 bases). This CDR3 is 15 amino acids long. V was pared by 4 bases and J by 4 bases, with 14 bases between. Looked up from germline, CDR1 is SGHRS and CDR2 is YFSETQ. As DNA, the CDR3 is TGCGCCAGCAGCCCTCAGGGGAACTTTAATGAAAAACTGTTTTTT. It codes for CASSPQGNFNEKLFF.

This chain uses TRBV29-1 with TRBJ1-2, with D perhaps TRBD1 (5 bases). Germline lookup yields CDR1 SQVTM and CDR2 ANQGSEA. Trimming cost V 3 bases and J 8 bases, with 13 bases left between them. The CDR3 is 12 amino acids. DNA for the CDR3: TGCAGCGTTGACGACAGAGCGGGCGGCTACACCTTC. This sequence encodes CSVDDRAGGYTF. Full variable domain (outside the CDR3, taken from reference TRBV29-1 and TRBJ1-2): SAVISQKPSRDICQRGTSLTIQCQVDSQVTMMFWYRQQPGQSLTLIATANQGSEATYESGFVIDKFPISRPNLTFSTLTVSNMSPEDSSIYLCSVDDRAGGYTFGSGTRLTVV.

This clone came up many times. The V gene is TRBV19, the J gene TRBJ2-1, with a tentative D call TRBD2 (6 bases). Germline V gene data show CDR1 as LNHDA and CDR2 as SQIVND (reference sequence). Trimming left V 5 bases short and J 2 bases short, with 13 bases between. The CDR3 length is 15 residues. The CDR3 sequence is CASSPRLVTYNEQFF. The CDR3 nucleotides read TGTGCCAGTAGTCCACGACTAGTTACCTACAATGAGCAGTTCTTC.

The genes are TRBV4-3 and TRBJ1-6; 7 nucleotides agree with TRBD1. V dropped 1 base and J dropped 2; count of bases not matched to a gene: 5. This CDR3 is 17 amino acids long. Germline-derived CDR1 and CDR2 are LGHNA and YSLEER. The CDR3 sequence is CASSQGTGPTYNSPLHF. As DNA, the CDR3 is TGCGCCAGCAGCCAAGGGACAGGACCCACCTATAATTCACCCCTCCACTTT.

The chain combines TRBV9 with TRBJ1-1, with D maybe TRBD1 (5 bases). The CDR3 has 16 residues. In germline, CDR1 is SGDLS, CDR2 YYNGEE. The V end was cut by 4 bases, the J end by 3 bases, with 19 bases between. The CDR3 spells CASSLRAGGGHTEAFF. The CDR3 coding sequence is TGTGCCAGCAGCCTTAGGGCGGGGGGAGGACACACTGAAGCTTTCTTT.

This rearrangement joins TRBV5-1 to TRBJ1-1, with 9 nucleotides matching TRBD1. Germline V lookup: CDR1 SGHRS, CDR2 YFSETQ. With V trimmed by 3 bases and J by 4 bases, 7 bases remained unmatched. This CDR3 region has 15 residues. This CDR3 reads CASSWGQGVSTEAFF. The DNA for the CDR3 is TGCGCCAGCAGCTGGGGACAGGGAGTAAGCACTGAAGCTTTCTTT.

This clone was detected only a few times. The V call is TRBV15, the J call TRBJ1-1; D uncertain. Germline values: CDR1 LNHNV, CDR2 YYDKDF (reference sequence). Trimming shortened V by 3 bases and J by 4 bases, and 12 bases separated the two germline ends. The CDR3 sequence is 14 residues long. CDR3 loop: CATSSWGMFTEAFF. The CDR3 DNA follows: TGTGCCACCAGCAGCTGGGGAATGTTCACTGAAGCTTTCTTT.

As regards this clone: The same CDR3 arises from other DNA sequences in this sample as well. CDR3 amino acids: CASSSLAVQETQYF. DNA of the CDR3: TGTGCCAGCAGTTCACTAGCGGTCCAAGAGACCCAGTACTTC. The chain uses TRBV27 and TRBJ2-5; 8 nucleotides line up with TRBD2. CDR1 is MNHEY and CDR2 is SMNVEV in the germline V gene (reference sequence). Trimming removed 4 bases from V and 1 base from J; junction bases left unmatched: 2. There are 14 residues in the CDR3.

This clone occurred many times. The chain recombines TRBV2 with TRBJ2-7, with D perhaps matching TRBD1 (5 bases). The CDR3 has 12 amino acids. The germline V gene has CDR1 SNHLY and CDR2 FYNNEI. V shed 6 bases and J shed 5 bases, with 11 bases lying between them. The CDR3 DNA follows: TGTGCCAGCAGAGGGGTTTCGAACGAGCAGTACTTC. It encodes CASRGVSNEQYF. Full variable domain (outside the CDR3, taken from reference TRBV2 and TRBJ2-7): EPEVTQTPSHQVTQMGQEVILRCVPISNHLYFYWYRQILGQKVEFLVSFYNNEISEKSEIFDDQFSVERPDGSNFTLKIRSTKLEDSAMYFCASRGVSNEQYFGPGTRLTVT.

The sample holds a few counts of this clone. This chain uses TRBV7-9 with TRBJ2-4, with TRBD2 matching 7 bases. Germline loops: CDR1 SEHNR, CDR2 FQNEAQ (reference sequence). Trimming at V came to 5 bases and at J to 3 bases, leaving 4 bases not matched to a gene. This CDR3 has 14 residues. CDR3 sequence reads: CASSPTGGKNIQYF. CDR3 coding DNA: TGTGCCAGCAGCCCAACGGGGGGCAAAAACATTCAGTACTTC.

The chain is built from TRBV5-1 and TRBJ1-1, with D maybe TRBD1 (6 bases). Per the germline V gene, CDR1 is SGHRS and CDR2 is YFSETQ. Between the trimmed V and J ends, which lost 0 bases and 8 bases, there was a span of 17 bases. The CDR3 covers 15 residues. For the CDR3, the DNA is TGCGCCAGCAGCTTGGTTGGGGGCGCCGGGGCGGAAGCTTTCTTT. The encoded protein is CASSLVGGAGAEAFF.

CDR3 region: CASSLSVTGANVLTF. Here the CDR3 DNA reads TGTGCCAGCAGCTTATCGGTTACTGGGGCCAACGTCCTGACTTTC. This chain links TRBV11-3 with TRBJ2-6; D is undetermined. There are 15 residues in the CDR3. The V and J ends lost 2 bases and 2 bases respectively, with 7 bases between them. Looked up from germline, CDR1 is SGHNT and CDR2 is YENEEA.

This clone showed up just a few times. This chain uses TRBV9 with TRBJ1-1; D gene uncertain. The length of the CDR3 is 13 residues. V was pared by 0 bases and J by 11 bases, with 14 bases between. From germline, CDR1 is SGDLS and CDR2 YYNGEE. Here the CDR3 DNA reads TGTGCCAGCAGCGTAGAGGGCATCTCGGCGGCTTTCTTT. Amino acid sequence: CASSVEGISAAFF.

There are many counts of this clone. The V gene is TRBV7-2, the J gene TRBJ2-1, with 9 bases matching TRBD2. Germline CDR1 and CDR2: SGHTA and FQGNSA. The CDR3 covers 17 residues. J was trimmed by 2 bases and V by 3 bases; bases with no gene match: 8. The CDR3 spells CASSLREGIGAYNEQFF. The CDR3 nucleotides are TGTGCCAGCAGCTTGCGGGAGGGGATTGGGGCCTACAATGAGCAGTTCTTC.

The sample holds a few counts of this clone. The V gene is TRBV9, the J gene TRBJ2-5; D not resolved. CDR1 is SGDLS and CDR2 is YYNGEE in the germline V gene. Trimming pared 0 bases from V and 1 base from J, leaving 7 bases between. The CDR3 length is 14 residues. The chain's CDR3 is CASSVDVGQETQYF. For the CDR3, the DNA is TGTGCCAGCAGCGTAGACGTCGGCCAAGAGACCCAGTACTTC.

This clone was recorded many times. The V and J genes are TRBV2 and TRBJ1-1; D not certain. The V end was cut by 7 bases, the J end by 5 bases, with 17 bases between. The CDR3 runs to 14 residues. Germline lookup yields CDR1 SNHLY and CDR2 FYNNEI. This CDR3 is CASTRTGIGTEAFF. The CDR3 DNA is TGTGCCAGCACCAGGACCGGGATCGGTACTGAAGCTTTCTTT. The full variable domain, rest sourced from reference TRBV2 and TRBJ1-1, is EPEVTQTPSHQVTQMGQEVILRCVPISNHLYFYWYRQILGQKVEFLVSFYNNEISEKSEIFDDQFSVERPDGSNFTLKIRSTKLEDSAMYFCASTRTGIGTEAFFGQGTRLTVV.

V usage is TRBV7-2 and J usage is TRBJ2-1; D is uncertain. Trimming took off 2 bases at V and 12 bases at J, with 8 bases between the two ends. The germline V gene has CDR1 SGHTA and CDR2 FQGNSA. CDR3 length equals 11 residues. This CDR3 is CASSLSVPQFF. CDR3 nucleotide sequence: TGTGCCAGCAGCTTATCTGTCCCGCAGTTCTTC.

The chain has TRBV5-1 and TRBJ2-5; TRBD2 might be the D (5 bases). Near its end, the DNA agrees better with TRBJ2-7, so the J call may be wrong. The CDR3 is 13 residues long. Germline CDR1 reads SGHRS; CDR2 reads YFSETQ. The CDR3 loop is CASSYPGTYEQYF. In nucleotides, the CDR3 is TGCGCCAGCAGCTATCCGGGGACCTACGAGCAGTACTTC.

V gene TRBV5-4 combines with J gene TRBJ1-5, with D unresolved. Germline V lookup: CDR1 SGHNT, CDR2 YYREEE (reference sequence). The CDR3 sequence is 13 residues long. Trimming removed 4 bases at V and 9 bases at J, with 14 bases between. The DNA of the CDR3 is TGTGCCAGCAGCCCCGGACGTATGCGGCCCCAGCATTTT. Translated: CASSPGRMRPQHF.

This clone was recorded a few times. The chain couples TRBV11-3 to TRBJ1-1; 9 bases align to TRBD1. Looked up from germline, CDR1 is SGHNT and CDR2 is YENEEA. The CDR3 contains 13 residues. J lost 4 bases, V lost 5 bases, and 2 bases had no gene match. The CDR3: CASSPGQGTEAFF. The CDR3 DNA reads as TGTGCCAGCAGCCCGGGACAGGGCACTGAAGCTTTCTTT.

As for this clone: A far larger clone is off by one base, so a read error is likely. This chain joins TRBV7-6 and TRBJ1-2; 7 nucleotides match TRBD1. The CDR3 has 13 amino acids. Germline V gene data show CDR1 as SGHVS and CDR2 as FNYEAQ. With 5 bases clipped from V and 2 bases from J, the junction kept 2 bases outside the gene matches. The CDR3 DNA follows: TGTGCCAGCAGCCCGGACAGGAACTATGGCTACACCTTC. This gives the protein CASSPDRNYGYTF.